This TCR beta chain stems from a study of blood T cells in healthy people across ages. The study's findings and limits: A strong correlation between TCR beta diversity and naive T cell percentage was seen.

The CDR3 is made up of 14 amino acids. Germline V gene sequence: CDR1 MNHEY, CDR2 SVGEGT. Trimming shortened V by 2 bases and J by 9 bases, and 14 bases separated the two germline ends. Using a J-beta primer mix together with a sample-barcoded 5' primer, a second PCR was run for roughly 7 to 12 cycles. The template-switch adaptor, which had 12 random nucleotides, put a tag on each cDNA molecule. In TCRdb, the 5' RACE reads were re-called with MiXCR into one record per CDR3 protein. Of fewer than 2,000,000 distinct CDR3 sequences listed, 30% to 40% are singletons. On this clonotype itself: Its antigen is currently unknown.

The source material was blood. The J gene is TRBJ2-1, the V gene TRBV6-2 or TRBV6-3, with a possible D match to TRBD2 (7 bases). This receptor was taken from a human donor in good health. CDR3 residues: CASSYEGGAGEQFF. DNA of the CDR3: TGTGCCAGCAGTTACGAGGGGGGGGCAGGTGAGCAGTTCTTC.